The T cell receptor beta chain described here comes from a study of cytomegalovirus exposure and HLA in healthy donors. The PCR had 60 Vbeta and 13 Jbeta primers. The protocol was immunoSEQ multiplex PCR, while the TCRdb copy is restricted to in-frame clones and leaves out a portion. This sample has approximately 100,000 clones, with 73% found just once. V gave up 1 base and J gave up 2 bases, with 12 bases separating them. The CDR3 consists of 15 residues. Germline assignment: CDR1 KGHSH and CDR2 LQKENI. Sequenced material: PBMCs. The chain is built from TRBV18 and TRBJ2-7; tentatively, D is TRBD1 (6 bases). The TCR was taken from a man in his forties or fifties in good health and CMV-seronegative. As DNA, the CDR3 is TGTGCCAGCTCACCACGACAGGATACAACCTACGAGCAGTACTTC. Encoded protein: CASSPRQDTTYEQYF. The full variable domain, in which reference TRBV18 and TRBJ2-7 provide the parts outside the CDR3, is NAGVMQNPRHLVRRRGQEARLRCSPMKGHSHVYWYRQLPEEGLKFMVYLQKENIIDESGMPKERFSAEFPKEGPSILRIQQVVRGDSAAYFCASSPRQDTTYEQYFGPGTRLTVT.